One sample yielded the 8 T cell receptor beta chains listed below, sequenced in a study of T cells in Graves' hyperthyroidism and ophthalmopathy (dated by TCRdb to between 2018 and 2020). Library preparation employed multiplex PCR. TCRdb records Illumina HiSeq 2000 as the sequencer. TCR beta CDR3 regions were amplified from RNA transcripts. A first-round RT-PCR of the TCR CDR3 used the HTBI primer set with the Qiagen OneStep RT-PCR kit. The public reads were quality trimmed at Q25 with fastp and then assembled into clones with MiXCR by TCRdb, keeping productive beta chains. Rows with a matching CDR3 protein are joined into one entry that keeps the most common DNA and genes. For this sample the table gives about 710,000 distinct CDR3 sequences, of which 16% were detected only once. The top ten constitute under 10% of the sample. The specimen sequenced was blood. The receptors here all came from a man aged 18 to 29 with Graves' hyperthyroidism.

This clonotype was seen repeatedly, ten times or more. The chain employs TRBV20-1 and TRBJ2-3, with 10 nucleotides matching TRBD2. CDR1 and CDR2 (germline): DFQATT, SNEGSKA (reference sequence). With 5 bases clipped from V and 4 bases from J, the junction kept 9 bases outside the gene matches. The CDR3 consists of 15 residues. CDR3 nucleotides: TGCAGTGCTGGGGCTAGCGGGAGTAGCCCAGATACGCAGTATTTT. Residues: CSAGASGSSPDTQYF.

A few counts support this clonotype. This rearrangement joins TRBV2 to TRBJ2-1; possible D gene TRBD2, 5 bases. The CDR3 length is 10 residues. Trimming cost V 6 bases and J 12 bases, with 9 bases left between them. Germline V gene lookup returns CDR1 SNHLY and CDR2 FYNNEI. This CDR3 is CASRDFGQFF. The CDR3 DNA sequence: TGTGCCAGCAGGGACTTTGGGCAGTTCTTC.

The J gene is TRBJ1-3, the V gene TRBV7-2; D not resolved. The CDR3 totals 15 residues. V lost 5 bases, J lost 0 bases, and 11 bases lay in between. Germline V gene sequence: CDR1 SGHTA, CDR2 FQGNSA. CDR3 DNA: TGTGCCAGCAGCCAACGACACGACTCTGGAAACACCATATATTTT. This translates into CASSQRHDSGNTIYF.

This clonotype appeared many times. The genes are TRBV28 and TRBJ2-3, with D possibly being TRBD2 (5 bases). Germline CDR1 and CDR2: MDHEN and SYDVKM. The CDR3 covers 19 residues. Deletions cut 6 bases from V and 1 base from J, with 26 bases between. For the CDR3, the DNA is TGTGCCAGCAGGCCAACTACGCGTAGCGCTAGATACGGCACAGATACGCAGTATTTT. Translation gives CASRPTTRSARYGTDTQYF.

The rearrangement uses TRBV15 and TRBJ1-5; possibly TRBD1 for D (6 bases). Germline lookup yields CDR1 LNHNV and CDR2 YYDKDF (reference sequence). CDR3 length equals 18 residues. Trimming cost V 1 base and J 2 bases, with 18 bases left between them. For the CDR3, the DNA is TGTGCCACCAGCAGAGTGGAGGGGGGCGGTCATCGCAATCAGCCCCAGCATTTT. Translating gives CATSRVEGGGHRNQPQHF. The full variable domain, in which reference TRBV15 and TRBJ1-5 provide the parts outside the CDR3, is DAMVIQNPRYQVTQFGKPVTLSCSQTLNHNVMYWYQQKSSQAPKLLFHYYDKDFNNEADTPDNFQSRRPNTSFCFLDIRSPGLGDTAMYLCATSRVEGGGHRNQPQHFGDGTRLSIL.

This clonotype was counted between two and nine times. The chain joins TRBV7-9 to TRBJ2-7, with no clear D. CDR1 SEHNR and CDR2 FQNEAQ come from the germline V gene (reference sequence). V lost 4 bases and J 2 bases, leaving 15 bases between the germline ends. The CDR3 sequence is 15 residues long. CDR3 loop: CASSSLRTSPYEQYF. DNA of the CDR3: TGTGCCAGCAGCTCTCTACGAACGAGCCCCTACGAGCAGTACTTC.

The sample holds many counts of this clonotype. CDR3 sequence (DNA): TGTGCCAGCAGCTCCCGGCGGGGTAGGACAGATACGCAGTATTTT. Encoded protein: CASSSRRGRTDTQYF. This rearrangement joins TRBV11-1 to TRBJ2-3; tentative D call: TRBD2 (6 bases). This CDR3 is built from 15 residues. Germline loops: CDR1 SGHAT, CDR2 FQDESV (reference sequence). V lost 4 bases and J 3 bases, leaving 14 bases between the germline ends.

This clonotype was counted ten times or more. The V and J genes are TRBV27 and TRBJ2-3; D is undetermined. The germline CDR1 and CDR2 sequences are MNHEY and SMNVEV (reference sequence). V lost 0 bases, J lost 2 bases, and 6 bases lay in between. This CDR3 contains 14 residues. The CDR3 region is CASSLSSATDTQYF. The CDR3 DNA follows: TGTGCCAGCAGTTTATCATCAGCCACAGATACGCAGTATTTT.